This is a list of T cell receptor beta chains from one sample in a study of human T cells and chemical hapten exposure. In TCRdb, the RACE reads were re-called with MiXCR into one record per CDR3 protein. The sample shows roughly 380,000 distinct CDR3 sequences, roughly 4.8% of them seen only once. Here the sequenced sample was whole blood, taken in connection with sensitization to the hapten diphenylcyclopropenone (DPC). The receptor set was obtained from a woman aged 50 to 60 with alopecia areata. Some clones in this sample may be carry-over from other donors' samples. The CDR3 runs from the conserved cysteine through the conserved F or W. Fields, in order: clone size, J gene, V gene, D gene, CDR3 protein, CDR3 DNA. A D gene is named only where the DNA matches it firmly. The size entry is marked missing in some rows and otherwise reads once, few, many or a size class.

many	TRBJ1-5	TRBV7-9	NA	CASSLAYSNQPQHF	TGTGCCAGCAGCTTAGCTTATAGCAATCAGCCCCAGCATTTT
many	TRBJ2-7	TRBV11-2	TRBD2	CASSPTIRREFHYEQYF	TGTGCCAGCAGCCCAACTATCAGGCGGGAGTTTCACTACGAGCAGTACTTC
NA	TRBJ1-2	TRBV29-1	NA	CSVLTETANYGYTF	TGCAGCGTCCTTACAGAGACAGCTAACTATGGCTACACCTTC
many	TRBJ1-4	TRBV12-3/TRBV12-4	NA	CASSLFLGLGEKLFF	TGTGCCAGCAGTTTATTCCTAGGGTTGGGGGAAAAACTGTTTTTT
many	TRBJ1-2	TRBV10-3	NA	CANSGDTGPGYTF	TGTGCCAACTCAGGGGATACAGGGCCCGGCTACACCTTC
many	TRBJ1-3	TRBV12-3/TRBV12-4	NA	CASSPLLGNTIYF	TGTGCCAGCAGCCCACTCCTTGGAAACACCATATATTTT
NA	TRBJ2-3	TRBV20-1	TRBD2	CSAESGTSVDTQYF	TGCAGTGCTGAGAGCGGGACTAGCGTAGATACGCAGTATTTT
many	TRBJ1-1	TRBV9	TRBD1	CASSVATGGYTEAFF	TGTGCCAGCAGCGTAGCTACAGGGGGCTACACTGAAGCTTTCTTT
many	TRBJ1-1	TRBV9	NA	CASSVARGGEAFF	TGTGCCAGCAGCGTAGCGAGGGGCGGTGAAGCTTTCTTT
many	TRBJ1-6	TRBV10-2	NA	CASSESIGSPLHF	TGCGCCAGCAGTGAGTCGATAGGTTCACCCCTCCACTTT
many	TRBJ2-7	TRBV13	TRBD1	CASSRGQGEQYF	TGTGCCAGCAGCAGGGGGCAAGGCGAGCAGTACTTC
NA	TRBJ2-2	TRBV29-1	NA	CSVLGPVATGELFF	TGCAGCGTCCTCGGACCTGTGGCCACCGGGGAGCTGTTTTTT
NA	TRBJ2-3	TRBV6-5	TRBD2	CASSSLAGGNTQYF	TGTGCCAGCAGTTCTCTAGCGGGAGGAAATACGCAGTATTTT
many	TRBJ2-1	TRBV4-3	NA	CASSQDLGPEIRGEQFF	TGCGCCAGCAGCCAAGATCTGGGCCCGGAGATTAGGGGAGAGCAGTTCTTC
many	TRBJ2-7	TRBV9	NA	CASSVFGDSYEQYF	TGTGCCAGCAGCGTATTCGGGGACTCCTACGAGCAGTACTTC
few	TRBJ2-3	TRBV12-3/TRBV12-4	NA	CASSRRAPDTQYF	TGTGCCAGCAGTAGGAGGGCCCCAGATACGCAGTATTTT
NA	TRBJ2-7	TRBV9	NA	CASSPAWSSYEQYF	TGTGCCAGCAGCCCCGCGTGGAGCTCCTACGAGCAGTACTTC
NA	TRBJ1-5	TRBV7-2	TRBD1	CASSSDRAGNQPQHF	TGTGCCAGCAGCTCGGACAGGGCGGGCAATCAGCCCCAGCATTTT
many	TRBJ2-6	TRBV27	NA	CASSLYGSGANVLTF	TGTGCCAGCAGTTTATACGGCTCTGGGGCCAACGTCCTGACTTTC
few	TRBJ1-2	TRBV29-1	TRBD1	CSVPGTEINYGYTF	TGCAGCGTGCCCGGGACAGAGATTAACTATGGCTACACCTTC
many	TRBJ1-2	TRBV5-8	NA	CASTPRHIESYTF	TGTGCCAGCACCCCGCGACATATCGAGAGCTACACCTTC
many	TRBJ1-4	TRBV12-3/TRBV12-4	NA	CASSLKFTNEKLFF	TGTGCCAGCAGTTTAAAGTTCACAAATGAAAAACTGTTTTTT
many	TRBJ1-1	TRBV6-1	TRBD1	CASNTFAGTGGFGTEAFF	TGTGCCAGCAACACATTCGCCGGGACAGGGGGCTTTGGCACTGAAGCTTTCTTT
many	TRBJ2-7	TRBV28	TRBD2	CATGTTYEQYF	TGTGCCACTGGGACTACCTACGAGCAGTACTTC
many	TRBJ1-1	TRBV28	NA	CASTNRAGVGTEAFF	TGTGCCAGCACGAACAGGGCAGGGGTAGGCACTGAAGCTTTCTTT
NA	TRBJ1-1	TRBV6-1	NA	CASRLTLGTEAFF	TGTGCCAGCAGATTGACGCTGGGGACTGAAGCTTTCTTT
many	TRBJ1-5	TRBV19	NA	CASSIGGHSNQPQHF	TGTGCCAGTAGTATCGGGGGCCATAGCAATCAGCCCCAGCATTTT
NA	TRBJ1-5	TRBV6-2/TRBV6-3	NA	CASSAVSGTQPQHF	TGTGCCTCGTCTGCGGTTAGTGGGACGCAGCCCCAGCATTTT
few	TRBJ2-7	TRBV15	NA	CATSTVSSYEQYF	TGTGCCACCAGCACTGTCAGCTCCTACGAGCAGTACTTC
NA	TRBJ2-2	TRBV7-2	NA	CASILGGRHGELFF	TGTGCCAGCATCCTCGGCGGGCGCCACGGGGAGCTGTTTTTT